Presented here are 3 T cell receptor beta chains from one specimen sequenced in a study of cytomegalovirus exposure and HLA in healthy donors. Use of 60 Vbeta and 13 Jbeta primers characterized the PCR. TCRdb's copy holds only in-frame clones and misses some; the assay was immunoSEQ multiplex PCR. Altogether about 190,000 clones are present, around 80% being singletons, with the ten largest covering 6.3%. Sample: PBMCs. The receptors come from a man aged 35-49 years in good health and CMV-seropositive.

The gene calls are TRBV7-2 and TRBJ2-7; 10 bases align to TRBD1. CDR3 length: 17 amino acids. V was pared by 1 base and J by 6 bases, with 12 bases of the junction left unmatched. Germline CDR1 and CDR2: SGHTA and FQGNSA. The CDR3 loop reads CASSLVTWAGTGVEQYF. The DNA for the CDR3 is TGTGCCAGCAGCTTAGTTACTTGGGCCGGGACAGGGGTCGAGCAGTACTTC.

The genes are TRBV9 and TRBJ2-7; 10 nucleotides match TRBD1. The junction had 10 bases not matched to a gene; V was cut back by 4 bases and J by 6 bases. This CDR3 comprises 15 residues. Germline V gene data show CDR1 as SGDLS and CDR2 as YYNGEE. CDR3 nucleotide sequence: TGTGCCAGCAGCATGGACCGGGACAGGGGTTTCGAGCAGTACTTC. It codes for CASSMDRDRGFEQYF.

This chain links TRBV4-1 with TRBJ2-3; D remains ambiguous. V was pared by 0 bases and J by 2 bases, with 9 bases between. This CDR3 region has 15 residues. CDR1 is MGHRA, CDR2 YSYEKL, per germline. The CDR3 sequence: CASSQENGFTDTQYF. The CDR3 DNA sequence: TGCGCCAGCAGCCAAGAGAACGGGTTCACAGATACGCAGTATTTT.